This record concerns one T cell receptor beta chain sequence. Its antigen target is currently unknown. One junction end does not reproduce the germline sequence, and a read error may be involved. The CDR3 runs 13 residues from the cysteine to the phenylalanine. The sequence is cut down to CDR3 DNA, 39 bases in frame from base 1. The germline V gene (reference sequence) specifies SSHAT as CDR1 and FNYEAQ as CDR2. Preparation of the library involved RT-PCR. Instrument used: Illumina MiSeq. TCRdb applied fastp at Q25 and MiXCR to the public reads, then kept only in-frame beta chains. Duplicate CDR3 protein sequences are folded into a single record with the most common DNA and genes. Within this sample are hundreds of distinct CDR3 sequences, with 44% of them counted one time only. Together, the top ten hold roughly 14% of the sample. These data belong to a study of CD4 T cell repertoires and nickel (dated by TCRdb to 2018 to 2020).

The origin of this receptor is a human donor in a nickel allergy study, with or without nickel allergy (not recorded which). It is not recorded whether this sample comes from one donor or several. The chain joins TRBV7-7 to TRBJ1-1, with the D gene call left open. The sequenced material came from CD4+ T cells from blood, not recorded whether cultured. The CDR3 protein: CASSSAPNTEAFF. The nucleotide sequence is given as TGTGCTAGCAGCTCTGCCCCGAACACTGAAGCTTTCTTT.